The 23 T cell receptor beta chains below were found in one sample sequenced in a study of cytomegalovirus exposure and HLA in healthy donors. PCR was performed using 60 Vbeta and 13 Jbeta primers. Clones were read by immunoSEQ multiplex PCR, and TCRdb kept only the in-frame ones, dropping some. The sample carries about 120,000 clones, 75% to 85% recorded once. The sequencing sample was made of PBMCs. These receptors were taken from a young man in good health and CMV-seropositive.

This chain's CDR3 is CASRSGKRETQYF. The CDR3 DNA follows: TGTGCCAGCAGATCGGGGAAACGAGAGACCCAGTACTTC. The chain has TRBV6-5 and TRBJ2-5; possible D gene TRBD2, 5 bases. Germline assignment: CDR1 MNHEY and CDR2 SVGAGI. Between the trimmed V and J ends, which lost 6 bases and 4 bases, there was a span of 12 bases. CDR3 length: 13 residues.

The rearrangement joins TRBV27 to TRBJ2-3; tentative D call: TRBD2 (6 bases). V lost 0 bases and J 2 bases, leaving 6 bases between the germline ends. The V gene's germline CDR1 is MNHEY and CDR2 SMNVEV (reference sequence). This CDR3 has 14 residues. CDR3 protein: CASSLSDYTDTQYF. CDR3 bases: TGTGCCAGCAGTTTATCGGACTACACAGATACGCAGTATTTT.

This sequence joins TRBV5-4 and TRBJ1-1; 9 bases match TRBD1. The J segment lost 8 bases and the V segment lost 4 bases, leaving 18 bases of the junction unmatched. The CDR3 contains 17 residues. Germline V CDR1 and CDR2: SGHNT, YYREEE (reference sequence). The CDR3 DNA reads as TGTGCCAGCAGCCTACTCTTACAGGGGGCCTATTTGCTCGAAGCTTTCTTT. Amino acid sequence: CASSLLLQGAYLLEAFF. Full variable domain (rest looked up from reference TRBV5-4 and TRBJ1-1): ETGVTQSPTHLIKTRGQQVTLRCSSQSGHNTVSWYQQALGQGPQFIFQYYREEENGRGNFPPRFSGLQFPNYSSELNVNALELDDSALYLCASSLLLQGAYLLEAFFGQGTRLTVV.

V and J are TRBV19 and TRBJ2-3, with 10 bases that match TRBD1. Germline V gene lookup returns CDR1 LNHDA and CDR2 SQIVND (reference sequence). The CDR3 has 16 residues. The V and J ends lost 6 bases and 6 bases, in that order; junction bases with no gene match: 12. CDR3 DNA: TGTGCCAGTAGCCGTCGCCGGGACAGGGGCGGGGATACGCAGTATTTT. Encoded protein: CASSRRRDRGGDTQYF.

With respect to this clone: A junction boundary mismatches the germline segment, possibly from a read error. The CDR3 spells CASGLVFVGGAKNSQYF. CDR3 sequence (DNA): TGTGCTAGTGGTTTGGTATTTGTGGGGGGAGCCAAAAACAGTCAGTACTTC. The V gene is TRBV12-5, the J gene TRBJ2-4; a weak D match, TRBD2 (6 bases). This CDR3 comprises 17 residues. Germline V lookup: CDR1 LGHNT, CDR2 FRNRAP.

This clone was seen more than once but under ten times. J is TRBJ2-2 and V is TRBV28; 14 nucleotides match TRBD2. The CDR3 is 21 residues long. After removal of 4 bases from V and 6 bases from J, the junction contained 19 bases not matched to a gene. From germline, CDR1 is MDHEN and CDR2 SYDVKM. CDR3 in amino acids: CASSSSRTGTSGRHRAGELFF. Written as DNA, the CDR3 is TGTGCCAGCAGTTCCTCACGAACCGGGACTAGCGGGAGACATAGGGCCGGGGAGCTGTTTTTT.

The CDR3 DNA reads TGTGCCAGCAGTGGGGGACAGGGGGCTGGCGAGCAGTACTTC. This gives the protein CASSGGQGAGEQYF. The gene calls are TRBV6-5 and TRBJ2-7; 12 positions match TRBD1. This CDR3 has 14 residues. V lost 5 bases and J lost 6; bases outside the gene matches: 5. Per germline, CDR1 MNHEY and CDR2 SVGAGI.

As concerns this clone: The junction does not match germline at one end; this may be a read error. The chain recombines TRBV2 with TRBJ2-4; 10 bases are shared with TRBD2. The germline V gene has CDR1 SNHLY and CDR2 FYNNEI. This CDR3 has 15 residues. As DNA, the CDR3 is TGTGCCAGCAGGCTGGCCAGCGGGAGGGGGAACAGTCAGTACTTC. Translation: CASRLASGRGNSQYF.

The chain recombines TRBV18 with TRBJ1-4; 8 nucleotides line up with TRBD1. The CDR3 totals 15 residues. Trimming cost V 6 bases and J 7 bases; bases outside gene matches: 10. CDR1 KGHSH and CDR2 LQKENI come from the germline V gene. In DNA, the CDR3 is TGTGCCAGCTCGCCTACAGGGGGAGGTGGTGAAAAACTGTTTTTT. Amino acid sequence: CASSPTGGGGEKLFF.

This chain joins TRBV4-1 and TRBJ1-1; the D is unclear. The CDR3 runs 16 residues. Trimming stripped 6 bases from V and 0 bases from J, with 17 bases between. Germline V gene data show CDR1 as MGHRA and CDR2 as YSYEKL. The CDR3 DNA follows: TGCGCCAGCAGACAACGGGGTACAAATATGAACACTGAAGCTTTCTTT. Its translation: CASRQRGTNMNTEAFF.

The CDR3: CASSPGLAGGDNEQFF. The DNA for the CDR3 is TGTGCCAGCAGTCCGGGACTAGCGGGTGGGGACAATGAGCAGTTCTTC. This chain connects TRBV2 to TRBJ2-1; 12 bases align to TRBD2. Germline CDR1 reads SNHLY; CDR2 reads FYNNEI. This CDR3 spans 16 amino acids. Trimming removed 5 bases from V and 5 bases from J; junction bases left unmatched: 7. Full variable domain (missing parts from reference TRBV2 and TRBJ2-1): EPEVTQTPSHQVTQMGQEVILRCVPISNHLYFYWYRQILGQKVEFLVSFYNNEISEKSEIFDDQFSVERPDGSNFTLKIRSTKLEDSAMYFCASSPGLAGGDNEQFFGPGTRLTVL.

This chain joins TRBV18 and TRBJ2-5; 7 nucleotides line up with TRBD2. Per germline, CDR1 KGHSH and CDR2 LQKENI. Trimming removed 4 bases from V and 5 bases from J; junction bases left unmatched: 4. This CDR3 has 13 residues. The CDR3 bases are TGTGCCAGCTCACGACTAGCCCAGGAGACCCAGTACTTC. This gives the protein CASSRLAQETQYF. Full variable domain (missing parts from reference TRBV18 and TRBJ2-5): NAGVMQNPRHLVRRRGQEARLRCSPMKGHSHVYWYRQLPEEGLKFMVYLQKENIIDESGMPKERFSAEFPKEGPSILRIQQVVRGDSAAYFCASSRLAQETQYFGPGTRLLVL.

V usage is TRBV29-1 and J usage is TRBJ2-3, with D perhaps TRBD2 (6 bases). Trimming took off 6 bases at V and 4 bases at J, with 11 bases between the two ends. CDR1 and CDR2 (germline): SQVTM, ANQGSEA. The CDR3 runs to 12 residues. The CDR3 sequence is CSVWPGADTQYF. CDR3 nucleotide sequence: TGCAGCGTGTGGCCGGGAGCAGATACGCAGTATTTT.

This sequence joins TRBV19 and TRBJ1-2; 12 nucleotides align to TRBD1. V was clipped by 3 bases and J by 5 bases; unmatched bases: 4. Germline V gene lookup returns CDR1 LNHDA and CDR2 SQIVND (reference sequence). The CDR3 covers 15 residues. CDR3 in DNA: TGTGCCAGTAGTATGGGGACAGGGGGCCTGTATGGCTACACCTTC. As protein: CASSMGTGGLYGYTF.

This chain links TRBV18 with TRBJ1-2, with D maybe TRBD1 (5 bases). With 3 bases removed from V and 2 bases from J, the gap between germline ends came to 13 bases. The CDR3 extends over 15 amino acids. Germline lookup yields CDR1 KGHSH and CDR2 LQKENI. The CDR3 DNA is TGTGCCAGCTCACCTGCGACCAGGGTGAACTATGGCTACACCTTC. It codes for CASSPATRVNYGYTF. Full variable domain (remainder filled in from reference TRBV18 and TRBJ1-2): NAGVMQNPRHLVRRRGQEARLRCSPMKGHSHVYWYRQLPEEGLKFMVYLQKENIIDESGMPKERFSAEFPKEGPSILRIQQVVRGDSAAYFCASSPATRVNYGYTFGSGTRLTVV.

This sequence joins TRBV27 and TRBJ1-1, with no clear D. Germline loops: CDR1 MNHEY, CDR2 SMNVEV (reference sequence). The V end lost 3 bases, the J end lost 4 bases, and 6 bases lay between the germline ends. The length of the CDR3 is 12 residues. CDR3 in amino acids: CASSFGSTEAFF. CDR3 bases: TGTGCCAGCAGTTTTGGTAGCACTGAAGCTTTCTTT.

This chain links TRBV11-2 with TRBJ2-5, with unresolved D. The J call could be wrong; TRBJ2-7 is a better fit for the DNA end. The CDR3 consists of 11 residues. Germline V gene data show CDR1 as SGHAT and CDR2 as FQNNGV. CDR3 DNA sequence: TGTGCCAGCAGCTTAGCAGGCGAGCAGTACTTC. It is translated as CASSLAGEQYF.

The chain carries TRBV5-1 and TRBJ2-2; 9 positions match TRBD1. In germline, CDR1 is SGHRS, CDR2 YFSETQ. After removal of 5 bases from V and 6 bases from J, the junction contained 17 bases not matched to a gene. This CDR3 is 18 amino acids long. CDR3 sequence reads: CASSFLDSGTGKAGELFF. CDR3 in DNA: TGCGCCAGCAGTTTCCTGGACTCCGGGACAGGGAAGGCCGGGGAGCTGTTTTTT.

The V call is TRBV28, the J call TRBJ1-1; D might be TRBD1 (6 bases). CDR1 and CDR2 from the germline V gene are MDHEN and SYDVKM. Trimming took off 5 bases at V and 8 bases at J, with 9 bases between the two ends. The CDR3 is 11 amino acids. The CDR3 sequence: CASSRTVEAFF. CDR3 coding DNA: TGTGCCAGCAGTAGGACAGTCGAAGCTTTCTTT.

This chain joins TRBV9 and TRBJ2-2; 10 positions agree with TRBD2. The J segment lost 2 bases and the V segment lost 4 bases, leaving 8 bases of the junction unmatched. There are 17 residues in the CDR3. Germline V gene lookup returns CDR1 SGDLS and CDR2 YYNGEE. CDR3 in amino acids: CASSPRASGGNTGELFF. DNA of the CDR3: TGTGCCAGCAGCCCTAGAGCTAGCGGGGGTAACACCGGGGAGCTGTTTTTT.

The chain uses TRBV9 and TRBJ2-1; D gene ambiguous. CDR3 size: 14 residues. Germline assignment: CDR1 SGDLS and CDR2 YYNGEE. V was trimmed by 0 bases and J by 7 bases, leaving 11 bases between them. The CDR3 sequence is CASSVGVGSNEQFF. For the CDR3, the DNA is TGTGCCAGCAGCGTAGGAGTGGGCTCGAATGAGCAGTTCTTC.

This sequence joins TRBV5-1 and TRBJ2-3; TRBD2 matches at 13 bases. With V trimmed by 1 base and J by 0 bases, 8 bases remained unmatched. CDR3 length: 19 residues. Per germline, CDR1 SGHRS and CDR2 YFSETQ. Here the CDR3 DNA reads TGCGCCAGCAGCTTGAACGAACTAGCGGGAGGGTTGAGCACAGATACGCAGTATTTT. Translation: CASSLNELAGGLSTDTQYF.

The CDR3 is CASRQGTGELFF. Written as DNA, the CDR3 is TGTGCCAGCCGACAGGGCACCGGGGAGCTGTTTTTT. This chain joins TRBV18 and TRBJ2-2; 7 bases match TRBD1. The V segment lost 8 bases and the J segment 4 bases; nucleotides outside the gene matches: 1. Germline CDR1 and CDR2: KGHSH and LQKENI. The CDR3 is 12 residues long.